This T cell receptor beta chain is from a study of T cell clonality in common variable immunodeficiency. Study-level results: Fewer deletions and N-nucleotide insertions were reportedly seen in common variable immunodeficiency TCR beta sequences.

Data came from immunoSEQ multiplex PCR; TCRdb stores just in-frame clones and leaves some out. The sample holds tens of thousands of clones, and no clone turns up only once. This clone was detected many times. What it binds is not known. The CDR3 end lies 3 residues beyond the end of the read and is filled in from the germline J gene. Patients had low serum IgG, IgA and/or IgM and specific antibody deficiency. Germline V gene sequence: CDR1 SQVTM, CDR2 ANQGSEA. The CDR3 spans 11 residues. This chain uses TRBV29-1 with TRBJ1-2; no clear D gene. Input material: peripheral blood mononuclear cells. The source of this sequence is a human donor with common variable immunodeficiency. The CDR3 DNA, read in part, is TGCAGCGTTGAGGTCAGGCAGGCC. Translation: CSVEVRQA. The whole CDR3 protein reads CSVEVRQAYTF.